This TCR beta chain was captured by sequencing in a study of OX40 agonist ivuxolimab in advanced cancers. TCRdb's copy holds only in-frame clones and misses some; the assay was immunoSEQ multiplex PCR. The data show 55,000 to 75,000 clones, approximately 90% seen once. The germline gives CDR1 SGHRS, CDR2 YFSETQ. Trimming pared 3 bases from V and 5 bases from J, leaving 8 bases between. The CDR3 is 12 amino acids. This clone was found once. The chain uses TRBV5-1 and TRBJ2-5, with D unresolved. The TCR sequence derives from an adult with an advanced solid tumor such as melanoma, head and neck, liver or kidney cancer. This sample comprised CD4+ or CD8+ T cells sorted from blood, obtained in a trial of the OX40 agonist ivuxolimab. The chain's CDR3 is CASSYAEETQYF. As DNA, the CDR3 is TGCGCCAGCAGCTACGCCGAGGAGACCCAGTACTTC.